The source of this TCR beta chain is a study of persistence of HIV-infected CD4 T cells. Study observations and caveats: CMV- and Gag-responding cells had lower TCRbeta richness than CD3/CD28-responding cells. Degenerate expanded CDR3beta sequences were enriched among CMV- and Gag-responding cells.

Stimulation used 7.5 to 10 ug/mL lysate from CMV-infected fibroblasts. CD40L-negative CD69-negative CD45RO-high memory CD4+ T cells were sorted as populations depleted of antigen-responding cells. The germline V gene has CDR1 SGHVS and CDR2 FQNEAQ. The CDR3 is 16 amino acids. Unmatched junction bases numbered 11, after V lost 5 bases and J lost 4 bases. Sequencing used immunoSEQ version 4 in survey mode. The data were produced by immunoSEQ multiplex PCR, yet TCRdb's version contains in-frame clones alone and is incomplete. The sample yields 48,000 or so clones, 70% to 80% seen once. Details on this clone: The antigen remains unidentified.

The specimen comprised CD4+ T cells sorted from PBMCs after approximately 19-hour stimulation, sampled from a patient who received antiretroviral therapy. The V gene is TRBV7-8, the J gene TRBJ2-1; 7 nucleotides match TRBD2. The sequence was collected from an adult man with HIV who was CMV-seropositive. CDR3 bases: TGTGCCAGCAGCCGTAAAAGACTAGCTATGTACAATGAGCAGTTCTTC. Translated: CASSRKRLAMYNEQFF.